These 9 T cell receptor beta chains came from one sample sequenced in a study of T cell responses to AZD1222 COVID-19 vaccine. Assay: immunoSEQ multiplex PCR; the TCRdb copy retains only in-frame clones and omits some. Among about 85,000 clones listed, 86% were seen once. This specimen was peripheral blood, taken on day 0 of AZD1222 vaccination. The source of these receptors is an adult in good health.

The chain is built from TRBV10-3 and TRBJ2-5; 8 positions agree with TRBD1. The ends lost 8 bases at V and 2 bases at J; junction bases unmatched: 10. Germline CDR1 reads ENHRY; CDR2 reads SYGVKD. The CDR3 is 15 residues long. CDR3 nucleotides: TGTGCCATCTCTAAGGCAGGGGGCGGGCAAGAGACCCAGTACTTC. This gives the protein CAISKAGGGQETQYF.

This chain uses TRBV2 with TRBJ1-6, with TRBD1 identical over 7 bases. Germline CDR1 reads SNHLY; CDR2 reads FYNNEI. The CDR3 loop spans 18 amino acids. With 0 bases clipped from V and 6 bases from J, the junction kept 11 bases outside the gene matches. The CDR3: CASSEALQGLLSNSPLHF. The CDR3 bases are TGTGCCAGCAGTGAAGCCTTACAGGGGTTACTCTCTAATTCACCCCTCCACTTT. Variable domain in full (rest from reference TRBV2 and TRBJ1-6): EPEVTQTPSHQVTQMGQEVILRCVPISNHLYFYWYRQILGQKVEFLVSFYNNEISEKSEIFDDQFSVERPDGSNFTLKIRSTKLEDSAMYFCASSEALQGLLSNSPLHFGNGTRLTVT.

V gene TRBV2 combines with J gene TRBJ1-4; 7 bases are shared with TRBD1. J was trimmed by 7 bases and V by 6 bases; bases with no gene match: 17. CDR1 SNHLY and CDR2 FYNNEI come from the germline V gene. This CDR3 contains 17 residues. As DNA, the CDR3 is TGTGCCAGCAGGGAGGGAGAGGGGGCCAAACGGGGTGAAAAACTGTTTTTT. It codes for CASREGEGAKRGEKLFF. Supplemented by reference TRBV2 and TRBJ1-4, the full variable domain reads EPEVTQTPSHQVTQMGQEVILRCVPISNHLYFYWYRQILGQKVEFLVSFYNNEISEKSEIFDDQFSVERPDGSNFTLKIRSTKLEDSAMYFCASREGEGAKRGEKLFFGSGTQLSVL.

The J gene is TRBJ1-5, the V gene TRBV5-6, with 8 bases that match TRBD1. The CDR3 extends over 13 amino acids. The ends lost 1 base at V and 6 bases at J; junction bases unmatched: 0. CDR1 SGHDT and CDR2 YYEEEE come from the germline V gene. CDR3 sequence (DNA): TGTGCCAGCAGCTTGACAGGGGGTCAGCCCCAGCATTTT. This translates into CASSLTGGQPQHF.

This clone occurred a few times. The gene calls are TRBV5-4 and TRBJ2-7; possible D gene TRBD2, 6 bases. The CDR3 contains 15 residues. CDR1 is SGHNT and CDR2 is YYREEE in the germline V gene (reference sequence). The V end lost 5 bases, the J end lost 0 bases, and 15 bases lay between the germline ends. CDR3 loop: CASSQGIGGSYEQYF. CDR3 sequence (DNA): TGTGCCAGCAGTCAAGGGATCGGGGGCTCCTACGAGCAGTACTTC. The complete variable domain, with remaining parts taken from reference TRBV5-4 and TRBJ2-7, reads ETGVTQSPTHLIKTRGQQVTLRCSSQSGHNTVSWYQQALGQGPQFIFQYYREEENGRGNFPPRFSGLQFPNYSSELNVNALELDDSALYLCASSQGIGGSYEQYFGPGTRLTVT.

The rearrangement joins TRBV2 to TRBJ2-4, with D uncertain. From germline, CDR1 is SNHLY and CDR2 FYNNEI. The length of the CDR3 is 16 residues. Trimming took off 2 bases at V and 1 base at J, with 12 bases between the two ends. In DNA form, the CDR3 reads TGTGCCAGCAGTGAATCATGGATGGGGGCCAAAAACATTCAGTACTTC. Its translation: CASSESWMGAKNIQYF.

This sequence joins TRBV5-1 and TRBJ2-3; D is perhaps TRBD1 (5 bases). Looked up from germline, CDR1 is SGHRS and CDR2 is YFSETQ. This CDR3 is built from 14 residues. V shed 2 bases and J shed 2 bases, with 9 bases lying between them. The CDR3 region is CASSFRQHTDTQYF. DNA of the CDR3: TGCGCCAGCAGCTTCCGACAGCACACAGATACGCAGTATTTT.

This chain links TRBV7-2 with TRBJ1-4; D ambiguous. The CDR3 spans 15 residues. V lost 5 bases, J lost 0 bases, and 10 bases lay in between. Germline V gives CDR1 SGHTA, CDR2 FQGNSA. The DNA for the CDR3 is TGTGCCAGCAGCCTCCAGAGTACAACTAATGAAAAACTGTTTTTT. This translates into CASSLQSTTNEKLFF.

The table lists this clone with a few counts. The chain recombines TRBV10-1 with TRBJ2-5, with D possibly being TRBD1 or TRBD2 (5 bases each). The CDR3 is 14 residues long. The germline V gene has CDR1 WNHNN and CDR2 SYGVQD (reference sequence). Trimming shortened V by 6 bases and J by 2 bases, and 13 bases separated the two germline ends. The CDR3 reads CASSPGRLQETQYF. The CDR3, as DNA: TGCGCCAGCAGCCCGGGACGCCTGCAAGAGACCCAGTACTTC.